Listed below are T cell receptor beta chains from one sample, sequenced in a study of blood T cell repertoires in COVID-19. Some clones are missing from TCRdb's copy, which holds only in-frame ones; the method was immunoSEQ multiplex PCR. Counted here are about 140,000 clones, 70% to 80% occurring once; the ten biggest clones make up around 9.5%. Sequenced material: peripheral blood. The receptor source for this set is a woman in her 50s with active or convalescent COVID-19. CDR3s include the opening cysteine and the closing phenylalanine or tryptophan. Each record gives: V gene, D gene, J gene, CDR3 protein. The D gene is left open where the match is weak.

V: TRBV3-1/TRBV3-2; D: -; J: TRBJ1-6; CDR3: CASSSTGNSPLHF
V: TRBV7-2; D: TRBD1; J: TRBJ1-2; CDR3: CASSLGSARGSDGYTF
V: TRBV5-6; D: TRBD2; J: TRBJ2-3; CDR3: CASSSGTRGNTQYF
V: TRBV7-2; D: -; J: TRBJ2-7; CDR3: CASSLVAASYEQYF
V: TRBV6-2/TRBV6-3; D: -; J: TRBJ1-2; CDR3: CASSYSGRPLYGYTF
V: TRBV4-3; D: TRBD2; J: TRBJ2-3; CDR3: CASSQDLILAGVPDTQYF
V: TRBV5-4; D: -; J: TRBJ1-6; CDR3: CASSLGGDRSSPLHF
V: TRBV5-1; D: -; J: TRBJ1-4; CDR3: CASSLAGGRREKLFF
V: TRBV6-2/TRBV6-3; D: -; J: TRBJ2-2; CDR3: CASSPAPAATGELFF
V: TRBV15; D: TRBD2; J: TRBJ2-1; CDR3: CATSRGSLGGRVNEQFF
V: TRBV11-1; D: TRBD2; J: TRBJ2-7; CDR3: CASSFTSGPTYEQYF
V: TRBV20-1; D: -; J: TRBJ1-2; CDR3: CSAMGHYGYTF
V: TRBV2; D: TRBD1; J: TRBJ2-2; CDR3: CASSLQGRNTGELFF
V: TRBV9; D: TRBD1; J: TRBJ2-3; CDR3: CASRAGDSPTDTQYF
V: TRBV10-3; D: TRBD2; J: TRBJ2-5; CDR3: CAISESGSGGARETQYF
V: TRBV20-1; D: TRBD1; J: TRBJ2-1; CDR3: CSASPGQGVDNEQFF
V: TRBV28; D: TRBD2; J: TRBJ2-1; CDR3: CASSSPTGGRVNEQFF
V: TRBV7-9; D: TRBD1; J: TRBJ2-7; CDR3: CASSLARTGGDEQYF
V: TRBV7-2; D: TRBD1; J: TRBJ1-2; CDR3: CASSVPGQGARGYTF
V: TRBV10-1; D: -; J: TRBJ2-3; CDR3: CASKSSTDTQYF
V: TRBV5-6; D: -; J: TRBJ2-7; CDR3: CASSLGPPVGAYEQYF
V: TRBV2; D: -; J: TRBJ1-5; CDR3: CASSEARSGVSPQHF
V: TRBV24-1; D: -; J: TRBJ1-5; CDR3: CATAPGDSNQPQHF
V: TRBV28; D: TRBD1; J: TRBJ1-6; CDR3: CASSTPDRGNSPLHF
V: TRBV28; D: -; J: TRBJ2-7; CDR3: CASSLTPTYEQYF
V: TRBV6-5; D: TRBD1; J: TRBJ1-1; CDR3: CASSGQGYTEAFF
V: TRBV11-3; D: -; J: TRBJ2-7; CDR3: CASSLTRSNEQYF
V: TRBV6-5; D: TRBD2; J: TRBJ2-1; CDR3: CASSYSTSGRANEQFF
V: TRBV5-6; D: -; J: TRBJ1-1; CDR3: CASSADLNTEAFF
V: TRBV4-3; D: -; J: TRBJ1-1; CDR3: CASSQPGPGGLMNTEAFF
V: TRBV11-2; D: TRBD2; J: TRBJ2-1; CDR3: CASSFHPTSGRATGQFF
V: TRBV7-3; D: TRBD2; J: TRBJ2-1; CDR3: CASSLTRSGSNEQFF
V: TRBV11-2; D: -; J: TRBJ2-5; CDR3: CASSLDLSIETQYF
V: TRBV6-5; D: -; J: TRBJ1-1; CDR3: CASSSPGKAEAFF
V: TRBV9; D: TRBD1; J: TRBJ2-7; CDR3: CASSPGTGNYEQYF
V: TRBV11-1; D: -; J: TRBJ2-7; CDR3: CASSATSSRNYEQYF
V: TRBV28; D: -; J: TRBJ1-2; CDR3: CASSFQGNYGYTF
V: TRBV7-8; D: -; J: TRBJ2-7; CDR3: CASSKDSWEQYF
V: TRBV4-3; D: TRBD1; J: TRBJ1-5; CDR3: CASSQRAGRGPNQPQHF
V: TRBV6-1; D: TRBD1; J: TRBJ1-5; CDR3: CASSETGAISNQPQHF
V: TRBV14; D: TRBD1; J: TRBJ1-1; CDR3: CASSRRGQGANTEAFF
V: TRBV18; D: -; J: TRBJ2-6; CDR3: CASSPQRGILAAGANVLTF
V: TRBV28; D: TRBD2; J: TRBJ2-1; CDR3: CASSRTSGRYNEQFF
V: TRBV19; D: -; J: TRBJ2-7; CDR3: CASSPSGLTYEQYF
V: TRBV29-1; D: -; J: TRBJ2-1; CDR3: CSVPRLSSYNEQFF